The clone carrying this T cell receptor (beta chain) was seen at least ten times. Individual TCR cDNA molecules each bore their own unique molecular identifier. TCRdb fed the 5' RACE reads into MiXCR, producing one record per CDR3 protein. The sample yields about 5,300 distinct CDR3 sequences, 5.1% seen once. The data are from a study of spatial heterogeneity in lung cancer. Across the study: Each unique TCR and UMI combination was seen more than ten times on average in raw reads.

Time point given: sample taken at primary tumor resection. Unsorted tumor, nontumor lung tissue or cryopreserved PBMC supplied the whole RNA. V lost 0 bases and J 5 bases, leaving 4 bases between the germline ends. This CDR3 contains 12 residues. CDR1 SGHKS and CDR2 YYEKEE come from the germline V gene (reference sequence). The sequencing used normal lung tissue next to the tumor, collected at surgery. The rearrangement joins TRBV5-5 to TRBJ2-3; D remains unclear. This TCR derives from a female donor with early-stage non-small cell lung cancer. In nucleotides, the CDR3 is TGTGCCAGCAGCTTGGTAGGAGATACGCAGTATTTT. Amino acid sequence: CASSLVGDTQYF.